This TCR beta chain appears in the sequencing data of a study of monozygotic twins with inflammatory bowel disease. The study, taken as a whole, reports: Any single strong signal or clonotype tied to IBD lacked support. Patient-specific immunosuppressive treatments may have made repertoires more variable.

Notes on this clonotype: What it binds is unknown.

This CDR3 comprises 19 residues. Germline CDR1 is SGHDN and CDR2 is FVKESK. TCRalpha and TCRbeta cDNA was put through two nested PCRs of approximately 17 and 9 cycles. TCRdb re-called the 5' RACE reads, yielding one record per CDR3 amino acid sequence without DNA. The sample data list 90,000 to 110,000 distinct CDR3 sequences. The chain couples TRBV14 to TRBJ1-2; without DNA, the TCRdb call of TRBD1 cannot be checked. This TCR came from a human donor with ulcerative colitis or Crohn's disease, or a healthy co-twin of an affected twin (not recorded which). The specimen was blood. Here the CDR3 reads CASSQDLGGPFMTAYGYTF.